This T cell receptor beta chain is from a study of T-cell reconstitution after alpha-beta-depleted transplantation in children. In its sample, this clonotype was seen many times. A TCRbeta library incorporating unique molecular identifiers was prepared. TCRdb fed the PCR reads into MiXCR, producing one record per CDR3 protein. The sample lists hundreds of thousands of distinct CDR3 sequences, under 13% occurring once. The specimen comprised PBMCs, sampled before TCRalphabeta/CD19-depleted stem cell transplant. The receptor was derived from a child less than two years old with acute myeloid leukemia, due to receive a stem cell transplant.

The CDR3 DNA reads as TGCAGTGCTAGAGCGGGGAGCAGTTACGAGCAGTACTTC. It translates to CSARAGSSYEQYF. The V call is TRBV20-1, the J call TRBJ2-7, with D maybe TRBD2 (5 bases). Germline loops: CDR1 DFQATT, CDR2 SNEGSKA (reference sequence). CDR3 size: 13 residues. V lost 1 base and J lost 4, with 11 bases in between.